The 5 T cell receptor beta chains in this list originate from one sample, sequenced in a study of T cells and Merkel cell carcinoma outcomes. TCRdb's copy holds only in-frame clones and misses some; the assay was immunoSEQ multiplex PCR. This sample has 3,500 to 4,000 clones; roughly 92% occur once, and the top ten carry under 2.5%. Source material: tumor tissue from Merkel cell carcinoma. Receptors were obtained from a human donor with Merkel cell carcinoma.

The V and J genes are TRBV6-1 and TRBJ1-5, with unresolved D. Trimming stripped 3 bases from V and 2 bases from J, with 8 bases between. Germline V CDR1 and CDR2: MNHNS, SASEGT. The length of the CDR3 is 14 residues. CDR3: CASSDRVGNQPQHF. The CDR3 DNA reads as TGTGCCAGCAGTGATAGGGTGGGCAATCAGCCCCAGCATTTT.

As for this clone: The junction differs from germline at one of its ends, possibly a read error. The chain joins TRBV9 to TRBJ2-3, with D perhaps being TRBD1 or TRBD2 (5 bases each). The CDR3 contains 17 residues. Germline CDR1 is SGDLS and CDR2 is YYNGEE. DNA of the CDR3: TGTGCCAGCAGCAAGGGGTTTGGGGGACCTAGCATAGATACGCAGTATTTT. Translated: CASSKGFGGPSIDTQYF.

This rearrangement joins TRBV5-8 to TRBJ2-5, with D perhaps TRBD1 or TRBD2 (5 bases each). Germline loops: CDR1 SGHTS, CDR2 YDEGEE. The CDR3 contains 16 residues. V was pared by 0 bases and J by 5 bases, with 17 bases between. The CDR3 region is CASSLGTGATRETQYF. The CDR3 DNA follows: TGTGCCAGCAGCTTGGGTACAGGAGCAACTAGGGAGACCCAGTACTTC.

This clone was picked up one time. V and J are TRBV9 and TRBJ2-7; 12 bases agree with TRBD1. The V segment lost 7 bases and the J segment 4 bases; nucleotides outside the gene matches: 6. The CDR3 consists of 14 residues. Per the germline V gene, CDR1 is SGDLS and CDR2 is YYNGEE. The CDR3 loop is CASSLGQGAYEQYF. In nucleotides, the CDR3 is TGTGCCAGCTCGCTGGGACAGGGGGCTTACGAGCAGTACTTC.

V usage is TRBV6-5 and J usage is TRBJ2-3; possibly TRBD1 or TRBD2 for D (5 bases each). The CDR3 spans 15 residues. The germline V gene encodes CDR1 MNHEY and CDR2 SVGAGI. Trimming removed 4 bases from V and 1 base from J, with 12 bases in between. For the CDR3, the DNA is TGTGCCAGCAGTTCGACTGGGGACCGCACAGATACGCAGTATTTT. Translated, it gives CASSSTGDRTDTQYF.